These 25 T cell receptor beta chains were sequenced from one sample in a study of cytomegalovirus exposure and HLA in healthy donors. The PCR contained 60 Vbeta and 13 Jbeta primers. The method was immunoSEQ multiplex PCR; TCRdb's version includes in-frame clones alone and lacks a portion of them. This table holds around 86,000 clones, 7.5% to 8.5% found once. The sample consisted of PBMCs. These receptor sequences come from a man in his fifties in good health and CMV-seronegative.

This clone was recorded a few times. The chain combines TRBV5-5 with TRBJ1-1, with 8 bases lining up with TRBD1. J was trimmed by 3 bases and V by 4 bases; bases with no gene match: 8. The CDR3 runs 15 residues. Per the germline V gene, CDR1 is SGHKS and CDR2 is YYEKEE (reference sequence). The CDR3: CASSRTGTLDTEAFF. The DNA for the CDR3 is TGTGCCAGCAGCAGGACAGGGACCCTGGACACTGAAGCTTTCTTT.

The chain couples TRBV6-5 to TRBJ1-4; a weak D match, TRBD1 (5 bases). Trimming pared 4 bases from V and 8 bases from J, leaving 14 bases between. Germline CDR1 is MNHEY and CDR2 is SVGAGI. The CDR3 extends over 14 amino acids. The CDR3 DNA reads as TGTGCCAGCAGTTGGAAAGGGGTGGGAGAAAAACTGTTTTTT. Its protein product is CASSWKGVGEKLFF.

The CDR3 here is CAWSVRSLPNQPQHF. The CDR3 DNA reads TGTGCCTGGAGTGTACGGTCCCTACCTAATCAGCCCCAGCATTTT. This chain connects TRBV30 to TRBJ1-5; D is unclear. CDR3 length: 15 amino acids. Germline CDR1 and CDR2: GTSNPN and SVGIG (reference sequence). V shed 0 bases and J shed 4 bases, with 13 bases lying between them. The full variable domain, its missing parts supplied by reference TRBV30 and TRBJ1-5, is SQTIHQWPATLVQPVGSPLSLECTVEGTSNPNLYWYRQAAGRGLQLLFYSVGIGQISSEVPQNLSASRPQDRQFILSSKKLLLSDSGFYLCAWSVRSLPNQPQHFGDGTRLSIL.

In its sample, this clone was seen a few times. The J gene is TRBJ1-5, the V gene TRBV27; 8 bases map to TRBD1. V lost 6 bases to trimming and J lost 4 bases; unmatched junction nucleotides: 8. This CDR3 has 15 residues. Germline lookup yields CDR1 MNHEY and CDR2 SMNVEV (reference sequence). The CDR3 sequence: CASSLSGGGNQPQHF. Written as DNA, the CDR3 is TGTGCCAGCAGCCTATCAGGGGGCGGAAATCAGCCCCAGCATTTT.

This clone came up a few times. The chain has TRBV2 and TRBJ2-4; 15 nucleotides match TRBD2. The CDR3 totals 14 residues. After removal of 5 bases from V and 11 bases from J, the junction contained 4 bases not matched to a gene. Germline loops: CDR1 SNHLY, CDR2 FYNNEI. CDR3 amino acids: CASSQGLAGGLQYF. The CDR3 nucleotides read TGTGCCAGCAGTCAGGGACTAGCGGGGGGCCTTCAGTACTTC.

This clone was counted a few times. The CDR3 reads CASSQDLQGSYQPQHF. Written as DNA, the CDR3 is TGCGCCAGCAGCCAAGATCTTCAGGGAAGTTATCAGCCCCAGCATTTT. The rearrangement links TRBV4-1 to TRBJ1-5, with a possible D match to TRBD1 (5 bases). The V gene's germline CDR1 is MGHRA and CDR2 YSYEKL. The CDR3 contains 16 residues. V was trimmed by 0 bases and J by 5 bases, leaving 14 bases between them.

This clone was seen only a few times. V is TRBV10-1 and J is TRBJ2-7, with 7 bases fitting TRBD1. The germline CDR1 and CDR2 sequences are WNHNN and SYGVQD (reference sequence). J was trimmed by 4 bases and V by 6 bases; bases with no gene match: 9. The CDR3 is made up of 14 amino acids. The CDR3 region is CASSPGQDPYEQYF. The CDR3 bases are TGCGCCAGCAGCCCCGGACAGGACCCATACGAGCAGTACTTC.

This clone turned up a few times. V usage is TRBV29-1 and J usage is TRBJ2-7; tentatively, D is TRBD2 (5 bases). CDR3 length: 12 amino acids. Trimming cost V 5 bases and J 8 bases, with 16 bases left between them. Per germline, CDR1 SQVTM and CDR2 ANQGSEA. The CDR3 nucleotides read TGCAGCGTTTCGGATAGACTACGGAAGCAGTACTTC. Amino acid sequence: CSVSDRLRKQYF.

This clone has more than one count but fewer than ten. The chain couples TRBV10-3 to TRBJ2-2; 7 nucleotides align to TRBD1. CDR3 length: 12 amino acids. Germline CDR1 is ENHRY and CDR2 is SYGVKD. V lost 5 bases, J lost 8 bases, and 2 bases stayed unmatched. The CDR3 loop is CAISPGGGELFF. DNA of the CDR3: TGTGCCATCAGTCCAGGGGGTGGGGAGCTGTTTTTT.

This clone was observed a handful of times. The CDR3 loop is CASTSGGAAETQYF. The CDR3 DNA reads TGTGCCAGCACTAGCGGGGGGGCCGCAGAGACCCAGTACTTC. The chain uses TRBV2 and TRBJ2-5; 12 bases are shared with TRBD2. Germline values: CDR1 SNHLY, CDR2 FYNNEI. V lost 7 bases and J lost 4; bases outside the gene matches: 4. The CDR3 spans 14 residues.

Only a few counts were recorded for this clone. The chain couples TRBV10-3 to TRBJ2-7; a possible D gene is TRBD1 (7 bases). The CDR3 is 11 amino acids. The V and J ends lost 10 bases and 7 bases respectively, with 14 bases between them. Germline CDR1 reads ENHRY; CDR2 reads SYGVKD. CDR3 region: CASGGGREQYF. The CDR3 region has the DNA TGTGCCAGTGGAGGGGGCAGGGAGCAGTACTTC.

This chain joins TRBV4-3 and TRBJ2-7; 9 bases match TRBD2. CDR3 length: 15 residues. The V and J ends lost 5 bases and 2 bases, in that order; junction bases with no gene match: 7. CDR1 and CDR2 (germline): LGHNA, YSLEER. The CDR3 bases are TGCGCCAGCAGCGCCGGACTAGCGCTCACCTACGAGCAGTACTTC. As protein: CASSAGLALTYEQYF.

The V gene is TRBV4-1, the J gene TRBJ1-2; TRBD1 matches at 7 bases. The CDR3 is 15 residues long. Trimming at V came to 1 base and at J to 2 bases, leaving 4 bases not matched to a gene. CDR1 is MGHRA, CDR2 YSYEKL, per germline. The DNA of the CDR3 is TGCGCCAGCAGCCAAGTGACAGGGCTGAACTATGGCTACACCTTC. It yields the protein CASSQVTGLNYGYTF.

Only a few counts were recorded for this clone. This chain joins TRBV7-6 and TRBJ2-3; tentative D call: TRBD1 (6 bases). V lost 5 bases, J lost 0 bases, and 12 bases lay in between. The CDR3 length is 15 residues. Germline CDR1 reads SGHVS; CDR2 reads FNYEAQ. This CDR3 is CASSLRDISTDTQYF. In nucleotides, the CDR3 is TGTGCCAGCAGCCTCCGGGACATAAGCACAGATACGCAGTATTTT.

This chain uses TRBV6-1 with TRBJ2-7; TRBD2 agrees at 13 bases. The CDR3 sequence is 15 residues long. J lost 5 bases, V lost 3 bases, and 4 bases had no gene match. CDR1 and CDR2 (germline): MNHNS, SASEGT. For the CDR3, the DNA is TGTGCCAGCAGTGAGGGACTAGCGGGACGCAACGAGCAGTACTTC. Its protein is CASSEGLAGRNEQYF.

The chain is built from TRBV21-1 and TRBJ2-7; TRBD2, the table's D call, was not compared with the DNA. TRBV21-1 represents a pseudogene. The CDR3 covers 15 residues. CDR3 DNA sequence: TGTGCCAGCAGCAAAGAAAGACTCCCGGAGAACGAGCAGTACTTC. This sequence encodes CASSKERLPENEQYF.

This clone was counted between two and nine times. This rearrangement joins TRBV10-1 to TRBJ2-3; TRBD2 agrees at 16 bases. J lost 0 bases, V lost 10 bases, and 10 bases had no gene match. The length of the CDR3 is 18 residues. CDR1 and CDR2 from the germline V gene are WNHNN and SYGVQD (reference sequence). CDR3 nucleotide sequence: TGCGCCAAGACGGGACTAGCGGGAGGGCCCCATAGCACAGATACGCAGTATTTT. This gives the protein CAKTGLAGGPHSTDTQYF.

The chain links TRBV5-1 to TRBJ2-5; 7 bases are shared with TRBD2. The germline V gene encodes CDR1 SGHRS and CDR2 YFSETQ. The CDR3 extends over 15 amino acids. Trimming at V came to 1 base and at J to 2 bases, leaving 5 bases not matched to a gene. CDR3 in DNA: TGCGCCAGCAGCTTGAGGGGACTACCACAAGAGACCCAGTACTTC. Amino acids: CASSLRGLPQETQYF.

The chain recombines TRBV2 with TRBJ2-2; 10 bases are a match to TRBD1. CDR1 is SNHLY, CDR2 FYNNEI, per germline. CDR3 length equals 15 residues. J gave up 6 bases and V 6 bases, and 7 bases lay outside the gene matches. The CDR3: CASRETGGGPGELFF. The CDR3 region has the DNA TGTGCCAGCAGGGAGACAGGGGGCGGGCCCGGGGAGCTGTTTTTT.

As for this clone: The sample contains more than one DNA sequence encoding this CDR3. The genes are TRBV19 and TRBJ2-3, with 7 nucleotides matching TRBD2. V shed 3 bases and J 4 bases; nucleotides not matched to a gene: 4. The CDR3 covers 14 residues. Germline CDR1 reads LNHDA; CDR2 reads SQIVND (reference sequence). CDR3 sequence: CASSIGGVADTQYF. Written as DNA, the CDR3 is TGTGCCAGTAGTATTGGGGGGGTTGCAGATACGCAGTATTTT.

This clone came up a few times. This sequence joins TRBV28 and TRBJ2-3; 9 nucleotides line up with TRBD2. Trimming took 6 bases from V and 1 from J; bases not matched to a gene: 14. Per the germline V gene, CDR1 is MDHEN and CDR2 is SYDVKM. The CDR3 is 18 residues long. CDR3: CASRRGGGARLGTDTQYF. CDR3 nucleotide sequence: TGTGCCAGCAGGCGTGGCGGGGGGGCCCGGTTGGGCACAGATACGCAGTATTTT.

This chain links TRBV7-9 with TRBJ2-3; 8 nucleotides match TRBD1. This CDR3 is built from 13 residues. Germline V gene data show CDR1 as SEHNR and CDR2 as FQNEAQ (reference sequence). V gave up 5 bases and J gave up 6 bases; unmatched junction bases: 4. This chain's CDR3 is CASSPRGPDTQYF. DNA for the CDR3: TGTGCCAGCAGCCCCAGGGGGCCGGATACGCAGTATTTT.

The chain couples TRBV5-5 to TRBJ1-6, with unresolved D. V gave up 4 bases and J gave up 7 bases, with 12 bases separating them. The V gene's germline CDR1 is SGHKS and CDR2 YYEKEE (reference sequence). This CDR3 spans 14 amino acids. The CDR3, as DNA: TGTGCCAGCAGCCACTTTAGGGAGAATTCACCCCTCCACTTT. Its translation: CASSHFRENSPLHF.

This clone was detected only a few times. The chain uses TRBV29-1 and TRBJ2-5, with 7 bases lining up with TRBD2. The CDR3 is 13 amino acids. V was clipped by 1 base and J by 5 bases; unmatched bases: 4. The germline V gene encodes CDR1 SQVTM and CDR2 ANQGSEA. This CDR3 reads CSVEAGGWETQYF. CDR3 sequence (DNA): TGCAGCGTTGAAGCGGGAGGATGGGAGACCCAGTACTTC.

A few counts support this clone. The V and J genes are TRBV7-9 and TRBJ2-1, with 8 bases aligning to TRBD2. Germline V gene data show CDR1 as SEHNR and CDR2 as FQNEAQ (reference sequence). The CDR3 has 14 amino acids. Losses at the gene ends were 5 bases for V and 6 bases for J; bases not matched to a gene: 6. CDR3 sequence (DNA): TGTGCCAGCAGCCCGGGACTAGGGGGCAATGAGCAGTTCTTC. Its translation is CASSPGLGGNEQFF.